A single T cell receptor beta chain is shown here with its context. Its antigen remains unknown. This specimen belongs to a study of T-cell reconstitution after alpha-beta-depleted transplantation in children. Unique molecular identifiers were built into the TCRbeta library. Each CDR3 protein is one row after TCRdb ran MiXCR on the PCR reads. The sample consists of about 58,000 distinct CDR3 sequences, approximately 43% of them appearing once. Overall study results and limits: T cells produced anew were the main source of T-cell counts and diversity one year after transplant.

This material consisted of PBMCs, mostly from graft donor cells, taken 360 days after TCRalphabeta/CD19-depleted stem cell transplant. This receptor was identified in a male patient younger than 18 who had a stem cell transplant for acute lymphoblastic leukemia, so the T cells may come from the graft donor.

CDR3 sequence reads: CASNFRGTGELFF. Here the CDR3 DNA reads TGTGCCAGCAACTTTAGGGGCACCGGGGAGCTGTTTTTT. The rearrangement links TRBV12-3 or TRBV12-4 to TRBJ2-2; the D gene is possibly TRBD1 (5 bases). The CDR3 sequence is 13 residues long. The V gene lost 7 bases and the J gene lost 4 bases, with 10 bases spanning the gap.